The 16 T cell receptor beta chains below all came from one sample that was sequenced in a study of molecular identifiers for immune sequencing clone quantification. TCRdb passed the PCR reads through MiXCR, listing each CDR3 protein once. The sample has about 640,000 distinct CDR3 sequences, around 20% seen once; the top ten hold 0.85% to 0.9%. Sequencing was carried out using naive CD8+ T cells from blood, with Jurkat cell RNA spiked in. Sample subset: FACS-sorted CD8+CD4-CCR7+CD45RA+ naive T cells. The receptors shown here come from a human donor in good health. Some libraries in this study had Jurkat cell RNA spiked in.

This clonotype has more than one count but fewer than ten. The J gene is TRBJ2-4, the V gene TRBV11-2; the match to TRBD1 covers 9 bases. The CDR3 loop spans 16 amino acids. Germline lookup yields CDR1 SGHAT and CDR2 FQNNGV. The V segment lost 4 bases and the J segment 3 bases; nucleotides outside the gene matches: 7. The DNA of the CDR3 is TGTGCCAGCAGCTCGAAGGAGGACAGGGGCAAAAACATTCAGTACTTC. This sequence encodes CASSSKEDRGKNIQYF.

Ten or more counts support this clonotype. Here the CDR3 reads CASSLHVTVSTDTQYF. In DNA form, the CDR3 reads TGTGCCAGCAGCTTACACGTGACAGTTTCTACAGATACGCAGTATTTT. The V gene is TRBV12-3 or TRBV12-4, the J gene TRBJ2-3; possible D gene TRBD1, 5 bases. The CDR3 length is 16 residues. V lost 6 bases and J lost 3, with 19 bases in between.

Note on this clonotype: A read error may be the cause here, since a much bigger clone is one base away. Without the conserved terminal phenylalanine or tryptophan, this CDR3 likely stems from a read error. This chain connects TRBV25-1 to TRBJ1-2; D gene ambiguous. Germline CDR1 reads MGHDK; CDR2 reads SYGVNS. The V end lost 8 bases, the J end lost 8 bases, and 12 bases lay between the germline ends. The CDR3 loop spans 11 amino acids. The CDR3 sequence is CASFGPRGYTL. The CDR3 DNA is TGTGCCAGCTTTGGGCCTCGCGGCTACACCCTC.

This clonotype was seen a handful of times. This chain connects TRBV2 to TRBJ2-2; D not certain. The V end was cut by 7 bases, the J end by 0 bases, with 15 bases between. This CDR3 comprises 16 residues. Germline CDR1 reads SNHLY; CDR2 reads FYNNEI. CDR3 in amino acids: CASTSPAVANTGELFF. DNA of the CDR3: TGTGCCAGCACTAGTCCGGCAGTCGCGAACACCGGGGAGCTGTTTTTT.

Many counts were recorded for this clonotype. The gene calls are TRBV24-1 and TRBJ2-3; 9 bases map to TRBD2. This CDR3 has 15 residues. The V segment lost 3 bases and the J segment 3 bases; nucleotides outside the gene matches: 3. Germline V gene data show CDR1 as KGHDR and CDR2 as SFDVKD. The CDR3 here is CATSDGGGATDTQYF. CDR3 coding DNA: TGTGCCACCAGTGATGGCGGGGGGGCGACAGATACGCAGTATTTT.

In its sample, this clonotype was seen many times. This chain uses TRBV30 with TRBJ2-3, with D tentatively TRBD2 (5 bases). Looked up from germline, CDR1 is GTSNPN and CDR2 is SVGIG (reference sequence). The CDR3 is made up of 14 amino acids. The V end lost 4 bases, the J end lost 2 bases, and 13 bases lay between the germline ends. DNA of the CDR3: TGTGCCTGGAACGGCGGGCCCCTCACAGATACGCAGTATTTT. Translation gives CAWNGGPLTDTQYF.

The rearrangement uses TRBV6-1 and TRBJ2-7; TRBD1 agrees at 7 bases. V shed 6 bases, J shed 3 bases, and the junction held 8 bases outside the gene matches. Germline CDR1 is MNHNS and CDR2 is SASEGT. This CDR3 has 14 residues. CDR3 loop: CASSPQGVNYEQYF. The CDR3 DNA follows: TGTGCCAGCAGCCCTCAGGGGGTCAACTACGAGCAGTACTTC.

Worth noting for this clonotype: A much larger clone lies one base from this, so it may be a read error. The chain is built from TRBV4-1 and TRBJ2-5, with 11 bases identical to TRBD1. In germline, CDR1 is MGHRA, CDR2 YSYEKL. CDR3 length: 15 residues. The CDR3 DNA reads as TGCGCCAGCAGCCCGCGGACAGGGGGCGAAGAGATCCAGTACTTC. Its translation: CASSPRTGGEEIQYF.

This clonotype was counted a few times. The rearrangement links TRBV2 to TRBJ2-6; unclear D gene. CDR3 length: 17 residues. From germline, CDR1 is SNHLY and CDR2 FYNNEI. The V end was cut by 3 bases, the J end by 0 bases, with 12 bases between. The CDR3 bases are TGTGCCAGCAGTGATGGTTATTTGGGCTCTGGGGCCAACGTCCTGACTTTC. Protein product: CASSDGYLGSGANVLTF.

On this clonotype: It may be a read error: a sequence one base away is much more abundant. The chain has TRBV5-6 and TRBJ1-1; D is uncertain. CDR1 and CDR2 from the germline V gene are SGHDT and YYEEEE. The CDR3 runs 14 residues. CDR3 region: CASSLLYGNTETFF. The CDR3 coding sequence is TGTGCCAGCAGCTTGTTGTACGGGAACACTGAAACTTTCTTT.

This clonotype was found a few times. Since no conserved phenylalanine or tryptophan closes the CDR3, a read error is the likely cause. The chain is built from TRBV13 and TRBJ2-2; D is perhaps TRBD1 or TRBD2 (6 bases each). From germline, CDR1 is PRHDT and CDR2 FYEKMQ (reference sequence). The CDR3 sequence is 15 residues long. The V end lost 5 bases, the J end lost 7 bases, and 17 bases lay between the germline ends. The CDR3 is CASSPLPGEDGELFS. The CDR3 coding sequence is TGTGCCAGCAGCCCGCTGCCAGGGGAGGACGGGGAGCTGTTTTCT.

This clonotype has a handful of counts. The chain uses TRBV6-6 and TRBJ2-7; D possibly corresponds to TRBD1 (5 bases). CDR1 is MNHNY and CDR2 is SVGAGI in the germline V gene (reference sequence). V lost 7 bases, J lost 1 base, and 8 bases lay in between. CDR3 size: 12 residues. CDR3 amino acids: CASTHRSYEQYF. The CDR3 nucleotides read TGTGCCAGCACCCACAGGTCCTACGAGCAGTACTTC.

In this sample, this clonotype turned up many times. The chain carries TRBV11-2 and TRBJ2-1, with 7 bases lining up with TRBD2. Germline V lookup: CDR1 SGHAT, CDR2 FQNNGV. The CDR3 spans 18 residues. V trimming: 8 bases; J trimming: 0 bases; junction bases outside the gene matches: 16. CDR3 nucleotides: TGTGCCAGCTGGGGGGACTACATACTCCAAAGCTCCTACAATGAGCAGTTCTTC. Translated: CASWGDYILQSSYNEQFF.

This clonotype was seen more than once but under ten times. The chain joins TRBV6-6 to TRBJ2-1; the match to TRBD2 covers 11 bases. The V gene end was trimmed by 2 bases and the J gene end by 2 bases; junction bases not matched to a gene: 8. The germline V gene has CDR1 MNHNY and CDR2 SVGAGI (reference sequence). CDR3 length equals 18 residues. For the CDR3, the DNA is TGTGCCAGCAGTTACCCAGATAGCGGGAGGGCCACCTACAATGAGCAGTTCTTC. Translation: CASSYPDSGRATYNEQFF.

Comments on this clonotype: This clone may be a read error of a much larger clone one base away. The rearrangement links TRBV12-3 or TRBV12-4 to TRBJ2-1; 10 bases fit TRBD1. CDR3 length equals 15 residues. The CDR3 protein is CAGSPRDRGSNEQFF. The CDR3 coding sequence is TGTGCCGGCAGTCCCCGGGACAGGGGAAGCAATGAGCAGTTCTTC.

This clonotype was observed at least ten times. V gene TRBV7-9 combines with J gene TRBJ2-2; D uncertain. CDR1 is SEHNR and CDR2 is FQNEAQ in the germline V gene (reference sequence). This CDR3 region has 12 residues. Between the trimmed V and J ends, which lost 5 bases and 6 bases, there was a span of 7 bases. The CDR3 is CASSHDAGELFF. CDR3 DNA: TGTGCCAGCAGCCACGACGCCGGGGAGCTGTTTTTT.